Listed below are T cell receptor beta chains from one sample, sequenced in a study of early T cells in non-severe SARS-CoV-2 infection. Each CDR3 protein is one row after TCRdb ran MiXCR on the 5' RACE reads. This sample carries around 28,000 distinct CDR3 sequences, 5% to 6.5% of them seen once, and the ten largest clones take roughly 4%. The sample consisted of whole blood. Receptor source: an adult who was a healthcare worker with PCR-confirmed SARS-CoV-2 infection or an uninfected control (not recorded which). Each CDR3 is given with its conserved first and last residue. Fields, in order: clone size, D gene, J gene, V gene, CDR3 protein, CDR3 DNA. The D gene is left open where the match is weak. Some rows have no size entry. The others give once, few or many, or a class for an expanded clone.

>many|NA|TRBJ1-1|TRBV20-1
CSARVLRPGAQTEAFF
TGCAGTGCTAGAGTCCTCCGGCCGGGGGCTCAGACTGAAGCTTTCTTT
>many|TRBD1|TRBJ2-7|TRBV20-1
CSAISGQAGGEQYF
TGCAGTGCTATATCGGGACAGGCCGGTGGGGAGCAGTACTTC
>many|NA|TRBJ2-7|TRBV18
CASSQGPSYEQYF
TGTGCCAGCTCGCAGGGGCCTTCCTACGAGCAGTACTTC
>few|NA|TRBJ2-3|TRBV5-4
CASSLETTYTQYF
TGTGCCAGCAGCTTGGAGACTACTTATACGCAGTATTTT
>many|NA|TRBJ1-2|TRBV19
CASNIPGSNYGYTF
TGTGCCAGTAACATCCCAGGGAGTAACTATGGCTACACCTTC
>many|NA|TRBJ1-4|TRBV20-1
CSARTGTNEKLFF
TGCAGTGCTAGAACCGGGACTAATGAAAAACTGTTTTTT
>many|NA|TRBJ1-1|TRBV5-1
CASSLRQEDTEAFF
TGCGCCAGCAGCTTGCGGCAGGAGGACACTGAAGCTTTCTTT
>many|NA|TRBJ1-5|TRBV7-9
CASRLQGQPQHF
TGTGCCAGCAGGTTGCAGGGTCAGCCCCAGCATTTT
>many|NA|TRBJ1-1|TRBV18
CASSSQGWERTEAFF
TGTGCCAGCTCATCACAAGGATGGGAGAGGACTGAAGCTTTCTTT
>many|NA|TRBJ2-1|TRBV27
CASSLSAPPRNEQFF
TGTGCCAGCAGTTTATCGGCCCCTCCACGGAATGAGCAGTTCTTC
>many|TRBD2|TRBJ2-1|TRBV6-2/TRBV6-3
CASTSRGGSFNPSEQFF
TGTGCCAGCACCTCGAGGGGCGGGAGCTTCAATCCGAGTGAGCAGTTCTTC
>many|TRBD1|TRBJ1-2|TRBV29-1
CSSIGQGAVGYTF
TGCAGCTCTATCGGACAGGGGGCTGTTGGCTACACCTTC
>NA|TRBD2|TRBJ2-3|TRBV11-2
CASSLESSGTPDTQYF
TGTGCCAGCAGCTTAGAGTCCAGCGGGACGCCAGATACGCAGTATTTT
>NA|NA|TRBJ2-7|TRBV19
CASSIVQGDEQYF
TGTGCCAGTAGTATAGTTCAAGGGGACGAGCAGTACTTC
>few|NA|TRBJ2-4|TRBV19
CASSIRGRGNIQYF
TGTGCCAGTAGTATACGGGGGCGCGGTAACATTCAGTACTTC
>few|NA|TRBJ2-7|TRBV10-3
CAISESGGAVEQYF
TGTGCCATCAGTGAGTCTGGCGGGGCCGTCGAGCAGTACTTC
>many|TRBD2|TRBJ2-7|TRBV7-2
CASSPRTSGRHHEQYF
TGTGCCAGCAGCCCCCGGACTAGCGGGAGACACCACGAGCAGTACTTC
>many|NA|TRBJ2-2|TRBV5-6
CASSLVSGQPGELFF
TGTGCCAGCAGCTTGGTTTCAGGGCAACCCGGGGAGCTGTTTTTT
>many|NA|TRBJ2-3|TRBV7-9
CASSLEPPSPQYF
TGTGCCAGCAGCTTAGAACCTCCGAGCCCGCAGTATTTT
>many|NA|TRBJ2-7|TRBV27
CASRLFSLGGNYEQYF
TGTGCCAGCAGGCTCTTCTCATTGGGCGGCAACTACGAGCAGTACTTC
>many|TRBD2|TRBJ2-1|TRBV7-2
CASSRGTSAYSYNEQFF
TGTGCCAGCAGTCGAGGGACTAGCGCTTACTCCTACAATGAGCAGTTCTTC
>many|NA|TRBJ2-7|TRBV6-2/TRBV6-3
CASRGGQANSYEQYF
TGTGCCAGCAGGGGGGGTCAAGCGAACTCCTACGAGCAGTACTTC
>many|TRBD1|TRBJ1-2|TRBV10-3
CAITKGQTSYGYTF
TGTGCCATTACGAAGGGACAGACTTCTTATGGCTACACCTTC
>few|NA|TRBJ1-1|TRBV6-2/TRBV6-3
CASSYSIGRTEAFF
TGTGCCAGCAGTTACTCGATAGGGAGGACTGAAGCTTTCTTT
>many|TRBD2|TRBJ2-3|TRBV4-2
CASSQAFQAGVATDTQYF
TGTGCCAGCAGCCAAGCGTTTCAAGCGGGGGTCGCCACAGATACGCAGTATTTT
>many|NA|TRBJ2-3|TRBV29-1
CSVGPSTDTQYF
TGCAGCGTTGGACCTAGCACAGATACGCAGTATTTT
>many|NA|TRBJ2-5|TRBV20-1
CSARSGGRETQYF
TGCAGTGCTAGATCTGGGGGGCGGGAGACCCAGTACTTC
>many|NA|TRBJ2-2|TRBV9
CASSVAYANTGELFF
TGTGCCAGCAGCGTAGCTTACGCGAACACCGGGGAGCTGTTTTTT
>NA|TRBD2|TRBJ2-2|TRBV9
CASSVRPLAGVAGELFF
TGTGCCAGCAGCGTCCGGCCCTTGGCGGGAGTTGCCGGGGAGCTGTTTTTT
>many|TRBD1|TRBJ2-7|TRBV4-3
CASSQDLDATDRGKPYEQYF
TGCGCCAGCAGCCAAGATTTGGACGCTACGGACAGGGGAAAACCCTACGAGCAGTACTTC
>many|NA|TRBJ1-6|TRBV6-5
CASSIGFDSPLHF
TGTGCCAGCAGTATCGGCTTCGACTCACCCCTCCACTTT
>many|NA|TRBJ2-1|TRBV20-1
CSARVPFSSYNEQFF
TGCAGTGCTAGAGTCCCTTTCAGCTCCTACAATGAGCAGTTCTTC
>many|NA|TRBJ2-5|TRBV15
CATSQAVQETQYF
TGTGCCACCAGCCAAGCGGTACAAGAGACCCAGTACTTC
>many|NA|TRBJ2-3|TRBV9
CASSAQVQGNADTQYF
TGTGCCAGCAGCGCCCAGGTCCAGGGGAACGCAGATACGCAGTATTTT
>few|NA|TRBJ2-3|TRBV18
CASSPDKGTDTQYF
TGTGCCAGCTCACCGGACAAAGGCACAGATACGCAGTATTTT
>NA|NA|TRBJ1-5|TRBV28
CASSFSGRLNQPQHF
TGTGCCAGCAGTTTCTCAGGCAGGTTAAATCAGCCCCAGCATTTT
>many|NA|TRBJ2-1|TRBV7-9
CASSLRLYVGQFF
TGTGCCAGCAGCTTGAGACTTTACGTCGGGCAGTTCTTC